This T cell receptor beta chain originates from a study of T cell repertoires in cytomegalovirus infection. Study in general: CMV epitopes used comprised recently identified HLA-C-restricted ones and well-studied HLA-B-restricted ones. A matching HLA type, together with CMV infection, was signaled by public TCR beta signatures. Study-wide findings and caveats: The ex vivo response showed dominance by HLA-C-restricted CMV-specific TCR beta clonotypes.

TCRdb used MiXCR to reprocess the reads, holding one entry per CDR3 protein. The sample holds under 850,000 distinct CDR3 sequences, roughly 33% seen once. This clonotype has a handful of counts. Its antigen is undetermined. Germline CDR1 reads SGHAT; CDR2 reads FQDESV (reference sequence). This CDR3 spans 12 amino acids. Trimming stripped 5 bases from V and 6 bases from J, with 10 bases between. This sequence was found in a human donor in good health (CMV status not recorded). Some clones in this sample may be carry-over from other donors' samples. Sequences were derived from cultured PBMCs, sampled from culture after CMV antigen stimulation. The chain couples TRBV11-1 to TRBJ2-5; unclear D gene. DNA for the CDR3: TGTGCCAGCAGCCGAGGACGTCAGACCCAGTACTTC. This translates into CASSRGRQTQYF.